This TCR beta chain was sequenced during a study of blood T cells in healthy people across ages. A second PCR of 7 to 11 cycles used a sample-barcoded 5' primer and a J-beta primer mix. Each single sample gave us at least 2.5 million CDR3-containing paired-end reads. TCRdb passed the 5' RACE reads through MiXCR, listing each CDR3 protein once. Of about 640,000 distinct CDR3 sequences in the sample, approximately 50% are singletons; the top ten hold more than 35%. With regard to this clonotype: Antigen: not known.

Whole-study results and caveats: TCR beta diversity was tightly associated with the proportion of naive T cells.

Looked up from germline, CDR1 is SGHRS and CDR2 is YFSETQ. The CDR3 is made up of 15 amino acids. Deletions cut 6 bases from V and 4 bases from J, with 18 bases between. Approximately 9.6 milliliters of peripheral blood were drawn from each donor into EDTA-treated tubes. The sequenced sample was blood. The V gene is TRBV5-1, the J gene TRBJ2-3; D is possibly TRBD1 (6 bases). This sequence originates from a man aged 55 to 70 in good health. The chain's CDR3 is CASNKGQRSADTQYF. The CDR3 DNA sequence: TGCGCCAGCAACAAAGGACAGAGGAGCGCAGATACGCAGTATTTT. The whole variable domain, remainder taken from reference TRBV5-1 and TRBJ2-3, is KAGVTQTPRYLIKTRGQQVTLSCSPISGHRSVSWYQQTPGQGLQFLFEYFSETQRNKGNFPGRFSGRQFSNSRSEMNVSTLELGDSALYLCASNKGQRSADTQYFGPGTRLTVL.